This TCR beta chain was recorded in a study of early T cells in non-severe SARS-CoV-2 infection. Study-wide background: Sequenced material consisted of bulk RNA (from unsorted whole blood), and chains were unpaired. The study's findings and limits: The matching step, a VDJdb search, favored anti-spike CD8 responses and missed private and CD4 specificities.

Individually, cDNA molecules had unique molecular identifiers attached to them. TCRdb fed the 5' RACE reads into MiXCR, producing one record per CDR3 protein. The sample records fewer than 50,000 distinct CDR3 sequences, 7% to 8% being singletons. V shed 3 bases and J 4 bases; nucleotides not matched to a gene: 4. Per germline, CDR1 LGHNA and CDR2 YSLEER. This CDR3 comprises 14 residues. This clonotype was seen a few times. The antigen is not known. The specimen was whole blood. This clonotype originated in an adult who was a healthcare worker with PCR-confirmed SARS-CoV-2 infection or an uninfected control (not recorded which). This chain links TRBV4-3 with TRBJ1-2; TRBD1 aligns across 8 bases. For the CDR3, the DNA is TGCGCCAGCAGCCAGGACAGGGAGAGCTATGGCTACACCTTC. It specifies CASSQDRESYGYTF.